A selection of T cell receptor beta chains follows, all from one sample in a study of T cells after yellow fever vaccination. TCRdb re-derived calls from the 5' RACE reads in MiXCR, one entry per CDR3 protein. The sample has approximately 110,000 distinct CDR3 sequences; under 8% are singletons. Material: CD4+ T cells sorted from PBMCs, obtained around 10 days after the first yellow fever vaccination. These receptors originate from a man aged 18 to 35 who received the YFV17D yellow fever vaccine. Each CDR3 is given with its conserved first and last residue. The order of the fields is clone size, J gene, D gene, V gene, CDR3 protein, CDR3 DNA. The D gene is left open where the match is weak. Size is stated for part of the rows, as once, few or many counts, or as a class when the clone is expanded.

clone_size: -; j_call: TRBJ1-5; d_call: -; v_call: TRBV4-2; cdr3_aa: CASSQDPPGNQPQHF; cdr3_nt: TGTGCCAGCAGCCAAGATCCGCCCGGCAATCAGCCCCAGCATTTT
clone_size: -; j_call: TRBJ2-3; d_call: TRBD2; v_call: TRBV5-1; cdr3_aa: CASGLAGPTDTQYF; cdr3_nt: TGCGCCAGCGGGCTAGCGGGGCCAACAGATACGCAGTATTTT
clone_size: many; j_call: TRBJ2-2; d_call: -; v_call: TRBV6-2/TRBV6-3; cdr3_aa: CASSDLPRFGELFF; cdr3_nt: TGTGCCAGCAGTGACCTGCCTCGGTTCGGGGAGCTGTTTTTT
clone_size: many; j_call: TRBJ1-4; d_call: -; v_call: TRBV20-1; cdr3_aa: CSARNPRQEEKLFF; cdr3_nt: TGCAGTGCTAGAAACCCGAGACAGGAGGAAAAACTGTTTTTT
clone_size: many; j_call: TRBJ2-1; d_call: TRBD2; v_call: TRBV20-1; cdr3_aa: CSAKLAGGRNEQFF; cdr3_nt: TGCAGTGCCAAACTAGCGGGGGGGCGGAATGAGCAGTTCTTC
clone_size: few; j_call: TRBJ2-5; d_call: -; v_call: TRBV19; cdr3_aa: CASSQRGPQETQYF; cdr3_nt: TGTGCCAGTAGTCAACGGGGCCCTCAAGAGACCCAGTACTTC
clone_size: few; j_call: TRBJ2-3; d_call: TRBD2; v_call: TRBV18; cdr3_aa: CASSPMAGGQDTQYF; cdr3_nt: TGTGCCAGCTCACCGATGGCGGGGGGTCAAGATACGCAGTATTTT
clone_size: once; j_call: TRBJ2-1; d_call: -; v_call: TRBV30; cdr3_aa: CACSVGLGYEQFF; cdr3_nt: TGTGCCTGTAGTGTAGGGTTGGGATATGAGCAGTTCTTC
clone_size: few; j_call: TRBJ2-3; d_call: TRBD2; v_call: TRBV20-1; cdr3_aa: CSARDTQRGTQSRTQYF; cdr3_nt: TGCAGTGCTAGAGATACCCAGCGGGGTACTCAATCGAGGACGCAGTATTTT
clone_size: many; j_call: TRBJ2-2; d_call: -; v_call: TRBV2; cdr3_aa: CASSQERGELFF; cdr3_nt: TGTGCCAGCAGTCAAGAACGAGGGGAGCTGTTTTTT
clone_size: many; j_call: TRBJ2-5; d_call: -; v_call: TRBV5-1; cdr3_aa: CASSLTANGETQYF; cdr3_nt: TGCGCCAGCAGCTTGACGGCTAATGGGGAGACCCAGTACTTC
clone_size: many; j_call: TRBJ2-2; d_call: -; v_call: TRBV6-6; cdr3_aa: CASSPGSGRRNTGELFF; cdr3_nt: TGTGCCAGCAGTCCTGGGTCCGGGAGACGGAACACCGGGGAGCTGTTTTTT
clone_size: many; j_call: TRBJ2-1; d_call: -; v_call: TRBV11-2; cdr3_aa: CASSLGGTSYNEQFF; cdr3_nt: TGTGCCAGCAGCTTAGGGGGGACCTCCTACAATGAGCAGTTCTTC
clone_size: many; j_call: TRBJ2-3; d_call: -; v_call: TRBV5-1; cdr3_aa: CASSLDSVDTQYF; cdr3_nt: TGCGCCAGCAGCTTGGACAGCGTAGATACGCAGTATTTT
clone_size: many; j_call: TRBJ1-5; d_call: -; v_call: TRBV20-1; cdr3_aa: CSARAGVSNQPQHF; cdr3_nt: TGCAGTGCTAGGGCAGGTGTTAGCAATCAGCCCCAGCATTTT
clone_size: few; j_call: TRBJ1-2; d_call: -; v_call: TRBV7-9; cdr3_aa: CASSSRDGRDYGYTF; cdr3_nt: TGTGCCAGCAGCTCACGGGACGGGAGGGACTATGGCTACACCTTC
clone_size: -; j_call: TRBJ2-5; d_call: -; v_call: TRBV20-1; cdr3_aa: CSAREANQETQYF; cdr3_nt: TGCAGTGCTAGAGAGGCTAACCAAGAGACCCAGTACTTC
clone_size: -; j_call: TRBJ2-4; d_call: -; v_call: TRBV4-1; cdr3_aa: CASSQGVPSQNIQYF; cdr3_nt: TGCGCCAGCAGCCAGGGGGTCCCTAGCCAAAACATTCAGTACTTC
clone_size: -; j_call: TRBJ1-3; d_call: -; v_call: TRBV18; cdr3_aa: CASSPAHFSGNTIYF; cdr3_nt: TGTGCCAGCTCACCAGCACATTTCTCTGGAAACACCATATATTTT
clone_size: many; j_call: TRBJ2-1; d_call: -; v_call: TRBV11-2; cdr3_aa: CASSLSDYHNEQFF; cdr3_nt: TGTGCCAGCAGCTTGTCTGACTATCACAATGAGCAGTTCTTC
clone_size: many; j_call: TRBJ1-6; d_call: TRBD1; v_call: TRBV20-1; cdr3_aa: CSAVTGNNSPLHF; cdr3_nt: TGCAGTGCTGTGACAGGGAATAATTCACCCCTCCACTTT
clone_size: many; j_call: TRBJ2-5; d_call: TRBD1; v_call: TRBV7-3; cdr3_aa: CASSEGGQGKGETQYF; cdr3_nt: TGTGCCAGCAGCGAGGGGGGACAGGGGAAAGGGGAGACCCAGTACTTC
clone_size: many; j_call: TRBJ2-2; d_call: -; v_call: TRBV29-1; cdr3_aa: CSVDLNSNTGELFF; cdr3_nt: TGCAGCGTTGACCTTAATTCGAACACCGGGGAGCTGTTTTTT
clone_size: many; j_call: TRBJ2-3; d_call: TRBD2; v_call: TRBV10-2; cdr3_aa: CASSERAPGLAGDTTDTQYF; cdr3_nt: TGCGCCAGCAGTGAGCGGGCTCCGGGACTAGCGGGGGACACCACAGATACGCAGTATTTT
clone_size: few; j_call: TRBJ2-5; d_call: TRBD1; v_call: TRBV28; cdr3_aa: CASSYAGGVGQYF; cdr3_nt: TGTGCCAGCAGTTATGCAGGGGGCGTGGGCCAGTACTTC
clone_size: many; j_call: TRBJ1-1; d_call: -; v_call: TRBV5-1; cdr3_aa: CASSLTVRNTEAFF; cdr3_nt: TGCGCCAGCAGCTTGACAGTCCGTAACACTGAAGCTTTCTTT
clone_size: many; j_call: TRBJ2-5; d_call: -; v_call: TRBV7-2; cdr3_aa: CASSRAPETQYF; cdr3_nt: TGTGCCAGCAGTCGAGCCCCGGAGACCCAGTACTTC
clone_size: many; j_call: TRBJ1-1; d_call: -; v_call: TRBV25-1; cdr3_aa: CASSRLEAFF; cdr3_nt: TGTGCCAGCAGTAGGCTTGAAGCTTTCTTT
clone_size: many; j_call: TRBJ1-1; d_call: TRBD1; v_call: TRBV6-2/TRBV6-3; cdr3_aa: CATHRDRGPMNTEAFF; cdr3_nt: TGTGCCACCCATCGGGACAGGGGCCCAATGAACACTGAAGCTTTCTTT
clone_size: few; j_call: TRBJ2-1; d_call: -; v_call: TRBV9; cdr3_aa: CASSVQTYNEQFF; cdr3_nt: TGTGCCAGCAGCGTTCAAACCTACAATGAGCAGTTCTTC
clone_size: many; j_call: TRBJ2-7; d_call: TRBD1; v_call: TRBV5-1; cdr3_aa: CASSGVTGKVGYEQYF; cdr3_nt: TGCGCCAGCAGCGGGGTGACAGGGAAGGTAGGCTACGAGCAGTACTTC
clone_size: many; j_call: TRBJ2-5; d_call: -; v_call: TRBV7-3; cdr3_aa: CASSQTGSPQYF; cdr3_nt: TGTGCCAGCAGTCAAACGGGGTCCCCCCAGTACTTC